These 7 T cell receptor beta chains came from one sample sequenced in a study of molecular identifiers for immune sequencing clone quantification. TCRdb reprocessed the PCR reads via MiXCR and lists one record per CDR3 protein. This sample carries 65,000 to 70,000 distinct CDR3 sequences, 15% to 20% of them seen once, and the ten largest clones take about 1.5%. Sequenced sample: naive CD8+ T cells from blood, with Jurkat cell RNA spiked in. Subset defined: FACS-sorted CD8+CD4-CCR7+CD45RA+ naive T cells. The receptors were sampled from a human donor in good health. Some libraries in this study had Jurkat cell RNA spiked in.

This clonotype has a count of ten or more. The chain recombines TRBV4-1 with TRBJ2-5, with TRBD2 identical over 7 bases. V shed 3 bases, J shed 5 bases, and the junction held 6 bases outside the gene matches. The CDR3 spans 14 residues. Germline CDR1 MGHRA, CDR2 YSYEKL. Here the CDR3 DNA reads TGCGCCAGCAGCCACCGAGTGGGAGGGGAGACCCAGTACTTC. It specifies CASSHRVGGETQYF.

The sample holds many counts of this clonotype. Here the CDR3 DNA reads TGTGCCAGCAGTGGGACTGATTCTTATGGCTACACCTTC. Protein product: CASSGTDSYGYTF. V and J are TRBV2 and TRBJ1-2; D uncertain. V lost 4 bases and J 5 bases, leaving 11 bases between the germline ends. This CDR3 contains 13 residues. Germline V gives CDR1 SNHLY, CDR2 FYNNEI.

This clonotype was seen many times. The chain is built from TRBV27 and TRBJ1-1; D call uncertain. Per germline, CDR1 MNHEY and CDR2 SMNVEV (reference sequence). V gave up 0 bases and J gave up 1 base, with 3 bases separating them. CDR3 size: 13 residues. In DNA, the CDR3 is TGTGCCAGCAGTTTATCGGCGAACACTGAAGCTTTCTTT. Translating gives CASSLSANTEAFF.

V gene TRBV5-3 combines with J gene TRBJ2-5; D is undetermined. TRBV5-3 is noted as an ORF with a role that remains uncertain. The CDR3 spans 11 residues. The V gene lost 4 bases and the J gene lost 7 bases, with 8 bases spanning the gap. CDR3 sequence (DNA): TGTGCCAGAAGCCAGACACGGACCCAGTACTTC. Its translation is CARSQTRTQYF.

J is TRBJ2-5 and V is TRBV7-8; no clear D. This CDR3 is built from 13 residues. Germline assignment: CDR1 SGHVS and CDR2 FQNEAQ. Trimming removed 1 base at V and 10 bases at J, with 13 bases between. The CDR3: CASSLGPVGIQYF. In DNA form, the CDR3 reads TGTGCCAGCAGCTTAGGCCCAGTTGGGATCCAGTACTTC.

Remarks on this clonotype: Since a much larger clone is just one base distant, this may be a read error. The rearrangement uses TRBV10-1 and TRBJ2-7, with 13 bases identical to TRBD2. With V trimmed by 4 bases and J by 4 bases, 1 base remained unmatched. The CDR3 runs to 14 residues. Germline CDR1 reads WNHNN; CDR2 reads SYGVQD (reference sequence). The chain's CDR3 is CASSGTSGGYEQYF. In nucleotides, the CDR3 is TGCGCCAGCAGTGGGACTAGCGGGGGATACGAGCAGTACTTC.

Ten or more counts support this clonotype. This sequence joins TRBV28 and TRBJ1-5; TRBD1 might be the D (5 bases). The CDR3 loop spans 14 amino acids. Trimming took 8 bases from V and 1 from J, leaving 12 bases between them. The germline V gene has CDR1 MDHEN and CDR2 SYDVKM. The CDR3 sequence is CASGEGLSNQPQHF. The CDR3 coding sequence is TGTGCCAGCGGGGAGGGGTTGAGCAATCAGCCCCAGCATTTT.